This TCR beta chain was sequenced for a study of blood T cell repertoires in COVID-19. Study at large: The United States, Italy and Spain were the sources of the acute and convalescent COVID-19 samples. PBMCs, B-cell-depleted T cells, or T cells were the source of the cDNA or gDNA that made up the material.

This clone is a singleton in its sample. Authors' analysis steps: Counts of nucleated cells, estimated from reference gene primer amplification, were obtained. The repertoire was sequenced with immunoSEQ multiplex PCR; TCRdb's copy has only in-frame clones and lacks some. That table supplies the V and J calls and clone size; D and trimming were determined from the DNA. The sample has over 25,000 clones, around 90% seen once. Germline V gives CDR1 SGHNT, CDR2 YYREEE (reference sequence). The V and J ends lost 3 bases and 4 bases, in that order; junction bases with no gene match: 6. This CDR3 is 15 amino acids long.

The specimen was peripheral blood. The chain has TRBV5-4 and TRBJ1-1, with 10 bases fitting TRBD1. The TCR sequence derives from a woman in her forties or fifties with active COVID-19. The CDR3 loop is CASSWPGQGFTEAFF. The CDR3 DNA sequence: TGTGCCAGCAGCTGGCCGGGACAGGGGTTCACTGAAGCTTTCTTT.